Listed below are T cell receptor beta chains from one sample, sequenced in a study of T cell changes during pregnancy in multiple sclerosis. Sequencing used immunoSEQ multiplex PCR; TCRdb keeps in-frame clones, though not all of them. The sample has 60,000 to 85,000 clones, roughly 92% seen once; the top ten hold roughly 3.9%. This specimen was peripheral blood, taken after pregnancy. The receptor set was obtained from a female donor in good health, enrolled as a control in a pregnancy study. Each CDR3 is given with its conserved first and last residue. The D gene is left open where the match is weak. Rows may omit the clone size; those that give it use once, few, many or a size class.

CASETGTRSGANVLTF	TGTGCCAGCGAGACAGGCACTCGCTCTGGGGCCAACGTCCTGACTTTC	-	-	TRBV7-8	TRBJ2-6
CASSFLTGELFF	TGTGCCAGCAGTTTCCTCACCGGGGAGCTGTTTTTT	-	-	TRBV27	TRBJ2-2
CASSSKTSGGSLTQYF	TGTGCCAGCAGCTCCAAGACTAGCGGGGGGTCCTTGACCCAGTACTTC	TRBD2	-	TRBV7-8	TRBJ2-5
CASIRGHLLHF	TGTGCCAGCATCAGGGGCCACCTCCTCCACTTT	-	few	TRBV21-1	TRBJ1-6
CASSRPPGDGNQPQHF	TGTGCCAGCTCAAGGCCGCCAGGGGATGGCAATCAGCCCCAGCATTTT	-	once	TRBV18	TRBJ1-5
CASSQPNGGAEEQYF	TGTGCCAGCAGTCAACCTAACGGGGGGGCGGAGGAGCAGTACTTC	TRBD2	-	TRBV28	TRBJ2-7
CASSPGQGVNTDTQYF	TGTGCCAGCAGCCCTGGACAGGGGGTAAACACAGATACGCAGTATTTT	TRBD1	-	TRBV5-5	TRBJ2-3
CASSITRVASYNEQFF	TGTGCCAGTAGTATTACGAGGGTAGCGTCTTACAATGAGCAGTTCTTC	-	-	TRBV19	TRBJ2-1
CASRGQGGTGELFF	TGTGCCAGCAGGGGACAGGGAGGGACCGGGGAGCTGTTTTTT	TRBD1	once	TRBV6-1	TRBJ2-2
CSVDGGGANTGELFF	TGCAGCGTTGATGGAGGGGGGGCGAACACCGGGGAGCTGTTTTTT	-	-	TRBV29-1	TRBJ2-2
CASSAGTFVGPSEQFF	TGTGCCAGCAGCGCCGGGACATTCGTAGGCCCAAGTGAGCAGTTCTTC	-	-	TRBV5-8	TRBJ2-1
CASSPIGGPGELFF	TGTGCCAGCAGCCCGATAGGGGGCCCCGGGGAGCTGTTTTTT	TRBD1	-	TRBV28	TRBJ2-2
CASSDEGRGLGGYTF	TGTGCCAGCAGTGATGAGGGCAGGGGTCTTGGTGGCTACACCTTC	-	-	TRBV6-1	TRBJ1-2
CAISESGGRDQPQHF	TGTGCCATCAGTGAGTCGGGGGGGCGCGATCAGCCCCAGCATTTT	-	-	TRBV10-3	TRBJ1-5
CASSLDREIGQPQHF	TGTGCCAGCAGCTTGGACAGGGAAATAGGCCAGCCCCAGCATTTT	-	-	TRBV5-4	TRBJ1-5
CASSPRAGWVYGYTF	TGTGCCAGCAGCCCCAGAGCAGGGTGGGTCTATGGCTACACCTTC	-	-	TRBV7-9	TRBJ1-2
CASSFGYTEAFF	TGTGCCAGCAGTTTCGGGTACACTGAAGCTTTCTTT	-	few	TRBV28	TRBJ1-1
CASSLGGQGLRQPQHF	TGTGCCAGCAGCTTGGGAGGGCAGGGGTTGCGGCAGCCCCAGCATTTT	-	-	TRBV5-6	TRBJ1-5
CASSLRGDYGYTF	TGTGCCAGCAGCTTACGGGGGGACTATGGCTACACCTTC	-	once	TRBV7-2	TRBJ1-2
CASSQGAGGGETQYF	TGTGCCAGCAGCCAAGGAGCGGGGGGTGGAGAGACCCAGTACTTC	TRBD2	-	TRBV4-2	TRBJ2-5
CASSYYSRSGTEAFF	TGTGCCAGCAGTTACTATTCGAGGTCGGGAACTGAAGCTTTCTTT	-	-	TRBV6-5	TRBJ1-1
CASSPNFLAVGELFF	TGCGCCAGCAGCCCGAACTTTCTAGCGGTCGGGGAGCTGTTTTTT	TRBD2	once	TRBV4-3	TRBJ2-2
CASSEEGAPPPEQYF	TGTGCCAGCAGTGAAGAGGGGGCGCCACCTCCCGAGCAGTACTTC	TRBD1	-	TRBV2	TRBJ2-7
CASSAGTSGSSYNEQFF	TGCGCCAGCAGCGCCGGGACTAGCGGCAGCTCCTACAATGAGCAGTTCTTC	TRBD2	-	TRBV4-3	TRBJ2-1
CASSYGRGGSTEAFF	TGTGCCAGCAGTTATGGACGCGGAGGGAGCACTGAAGCTTTCTTT	-	-	TRBV6-5	TRBJ1-1
CASSLLGTVPHYGYTF	TGTGCCAGCAGTTTATTGGGGACAGTCCCCCACTATGGCTACACCTTC	TRBD1	once	TRBV28	TRBJ1-2
CASSYRGRETDTQYF	TGTGCCAGCAGTTACAGGGGGCGGGAAACAGATACGCAGTATTTT	TRBD1	-	TRBV28	TRBJ2-3
CASSFGGEQYF	TGTGCCAGCAGCTTCGGGGGGGAGCAGTACTTC	TRBD2	-	TRBV7-9	TRBJ2-7
CASSPQSLAGVREQFF	TGTGCCAGCAGTCCCCAATCTCTAGCGGGAGTACGTGAGCAGTTCTTC	TRBD2	-	TRBV28	TRBJ2-1
CASSTWTGGGDEQYF	TGTGCCAGCAGCACTTGGACAGGGGGCGGCGACGAGCAGTACTTC	TRBD1	once	TRBV5-6	TRBJ2-7